This T cell receptor beta chain was sequenced during a study of long-term antiretroviral therapy in people with HIV. The libraries were made with immunoSEQ v3.0 at survey level. Using immunoSEQ multiplex PCR, the repertoire was profiled, and TCRdb retains in-frame clones only, with some absent. The sample carries about 28,000 clones, approximately 80% recorded once. Whole-study results and caveats: Blood, drawn from the mid-2000s to the late 2010s, may reflect older ART regimens. CDR3 length ranges were narrower in HIV repertoires than in controls. The clones with expansion before ART were dominant in the repertoire at all time points.

A remark on this clone: Antigen: not known.

Germline V gene sequence: CDR1 GTSNPN, CDR2 SVGIG (reference sequence). Trimming took 8 bases from V and 4 from J, leaving 21 bases between them. CDR3 length: 16 amino acids. The V and J genes are TRBV30 and TRBJ2-6; D assignment may be TRBD1 or TRBD2 (7 bases each). The receptor was isolated from a man aged 35 to 55 with HIV. Sequenced here: unsorted PBMCs, sampled 3 years after starting antiretroviral therapy. CDR3 nucleotides: TGTGCCACCGGGGAGGGGGCATCGTCGGGGGCCAACGTCCTGACTTTC. Its protein product is CATGEGASSGANVLTF.